This T cell receptor beta chain is from a study of blood T cells in healthy people across ages. Broader study findings: Diversity was higher, and naive CD4+ cells more numerous, in long-lived donors than in aged donors.

Next came a second PCR, run for about 7 to 11 cycles, which used a sample-barcoded 5' primer along with a J-beta primer mix. Researchers report that a template-switch adaptor with 12 random nucleotides tagged each cDNA molecule. Each sample provided no less than 2.5 million CDR3-containing paired-end reads. TCRdb called the 5' RACE reads again in MiXCR, with one record for every CDR3 protein. Here the sample spans about 720,000 distinct CDR3 sequences, roughly 25% being singletons. As concerns this clonotype: Its antigen is undetermined.

With 5 bases clipped from V and 3 bases from J, the junction kept 6 bases outside the gene matches. Germline V CDR1 and CDR2: MDHEN, SYDVKM. This CDR3 has 14 residues. This sample was also put to use in a study of T cells of mothers and their children.

The sequenced sample consisted of blood. This chain joins TRBV28 and TRBJ1-1; TRBD1 aligns across 7 bases. The receptor's source is a boy between 10 and 17 years old in good health. The CDR3 DNA is TGTGCCAGCAGTCAACAGACAGGGTACACTGAAGCTTTCTTT. Translated, it gives CASSQQTGYTEAFF.